The 28 T cell receptor beta chains below were found in one sample sequenced in a study of beta chain features in type 1 diabetes. Expressed TCRB transcripts were sequenced, since all the RNA that had been isolated was reverse transcribed. Using immunoSEQ multiplex PCR, the repertoire was profiled, and TCRdb retains in-frame clones only, with some absent. Among nearly 350,000 clones listed, roughly a tenth were seen once. General observations from the study: Type 1 diabetes patients showed a moderate but significant shortening of TCRB CDR3s in all four CD4+ subsets.

These receptors have no known antigen. The sequencing input was central memory CD4+ T cells from blood. These receptors came from a man younger than 45 with type 1 diabetes.

On this clone: Within the sample, other DNA sequences also encode this same CDR3. This chain links TRBV7-2 with TRBJ1-3, with D uncertain. Germline V gene sequence: CDR1 SGHTA, CDR2 FQGNSA. Trimming shortened V by 1 base and J by 0 bases, and 10 bases separated the two germline ends. This CDR3 contains 16 residues. In DNA form, the CDR3 reads TGTGCCAGCAGCTTAGGAGGGCACTTCTCTGGAAACACCATATATTTT. The encoded protein is CASSLGGHFSGNTIYF.

With regard to this clone: Other DNA sequences in this specimen translate into the identical CDR3. This chain links TRBV2 with TRBJ2-1; 12 bases are shared with TRBD1. The CDR3 consists of 15 residues. Germline values: CDR1 SNHLY, CDR2 FYNNEI. The J segment lost 7 bases and the V segment lost 4 bases, leaving 5 bases of the junction unmatched. This CDR3 reads CASSAGQGARNEQFF. The CDR3 bases are TGTGCCAGCAGTGCGGGACAGGGGGCGCGGAATGAGCAGTTCTTC.

This clone was found a few times. The J gene is TRBJ2-1, the V gene TRBV7-2, with D unresolved. The CDR3 contains 13 residues. Germline CDR1 is SGHTA and CDR2 is FQGNSA. Trimming took 3 bases from V and 8 from J, leaving 11 bases between them. The CDR3 bases are TGTGCCAGCAGCTTTAATAAGGGCGATGAGCAGTTCTTC. It translates to CASSFNKGDEQFF.

The V call is TRBV5-7, the J call TRBJ1-2; no reliable D call. TRBV5-7 is known as an ORF, though its function is uncertain. The CDR3 is 14 amino acids. Trimming took 3 bases from V and 3 from J, leaving 12 bases between them. Written as DNA, the CDR3 is TGTGCCAGCAGCTCACCGACCAGCGACTATGGCTACACCTTC. This gives the protein CASSSPTSDYGYTF.

The chain is built from TRBV11-1 and TRBJ1-5; D unresolved. From germline, CDR1 is SGHAT and CDR2 FQDESV (reference sequence). CDR3 length: 13 amino acids. V was trimmed by 1 base and J by 4 bases, leaving 5 bases between them. CDR3 sequence: CASSLEQNQPQHF. CDR3 in DNA: TGTGCCAGCAGCTTAGAACAGAATCAGCCCCAGCATTTT. The full variable domain, rest sourced from reference TRBV11-1 and TRBJ1-5, is EAEVAQSPRYKITEKSQAVAFWCDPISGHATLYWYRQILGQGPELLVQFQDESVVDDSQLPKDRFSAERLKGVDSTLKIQPAELGDSAMYLCASSLEQNQPQHFGDGTRLSIL.

This clone appeared a few times. The rearrangement joins TRBV7-9 to TRBJ2-3; D remains unclear. The CDR3 covers 13 residues. From germline, CDR1 is SEHNR and CDR2 FQNEAQ (reference sequence). The V end was cut by 2 bases, the J end by 4 bases, with 7 bases between. CDR3 residues: CASSLKGSDTQYF. CDR3 DNA: TGTGCCAGCAGCTTAAAGGGATCAGATACGCAGTATTTT.

CDR3 sequence (DNA): TGTGCCAGCAGTGAACCGGGACAGGGTATCGATGAGCAGTTCTTC. Its protein is CASSEPGQGIDEQFF. The chain couples TRBV2 to TRBJ2-1; the match to TRBD1 covers 9 bases. Trimming cost V 2 bases and J 8 bases; bases outside gene matches: 7. The CDR3 extends over 15 amino acids. CDR1 and CDR2 (germline): SNHLY, FYNNEI. Together with reference TRBV2 and TRBJ2-1, the CDR3 gives the full variable domain: EPEVTQTPSHQVTQMGQEVILRCVPISNHLYFYWYRQILGQKVEFLVSFYNNEISEKSEIFDDQFSVERPDGSNFTLKIRSTKLEDSAMYFCASSEPGQGIDEQFFGPGTRLTVL.

This clone was counted a few times. This chain joins TRBV2 and TRBJ1-2, with a tentative D call TRBD1 (5 bases). Germline lookup yields CDR1 SNHLY and CDR2 FYNNEI. CDR3 length: 14 amino acids. Trimming removed 5 bases from V and 5 bases from J, with 15 bases in between. CDR3 bases: TGTGCCAGCAGTAGAATGGAACAGGATTATGGCTACACCTTC. This encodes CASSRMEQDYGYTF. The full variable domain, its missing parts supplied by reference TRBV2 and TRBJ1-2, is EPEVTQTPSHQVTQMGQEVILRCVPISNHLYFYWYRQILGQKVEFLVSFYNNEISEKSEIFDDQFSVERPDGSNFTLKIRSTKLEDSAMYFCASSRMEQDYGYTFGSGTRLTVV.

This clone was detected only a few times. V and J are TRBV27 and TRBJ2-7, with TRBD1 matching over 8 bases. Trimming cost V 7 bases and J 2 bases; bases outside gene matches: 4. CDR1 MNHEY and CDR2 SMNVEV come from the germline V gene (reference sequence). The CDR3 length is 13 residues. Here the CDR3 reads CASKGTGTYEQYF. CDR3 nucleotide sequence: TGTGCCAGCAAAGGGACAGGCACCTACGAGCAGTACTTC.

This clone was detected a few times. CDR3 in DNA: TGTGCCAGCAGCCGCGACTCCGACTCCTACAATGAGCAGTTCTTC. As protein: CASSRDSDSYNEQFF. The chain links TRBV6-5 to TRBJ2-1; D unresolved. This CDR3 region has 15 residues. CDR1 is MNHEY and CDR2 is SVGAGI in the germline V gene. Trimming shortened V by 6 bases and J by 0 bases, and 12 bases separated the two germline ends.

In this sample, this clone turned up a few times. Given a much more abundant clone one base away, this may be a read error. The same CDR3 is also encoded by other DNA sequences in this sample. The CDR3 spells CASSSGSGNTIYF. CDR3 DNA: TGTGCCAGCAGCTCGGGCTCTGGAAACACCATATATTTT. The gene calls are TRBV28 and TRBJ1-3, with D hard to call. The CDR3 consists of 13 residues. Germline CDR1 MDHEN, CDR2 SYDVKM. V lost 6 bases and J 0 bases, leaving 6 bases between the germline ends.

Only a few counts were recorded for this clone. The chain joins TRBV19 to TRBJ1-4; tentatively, D is TRBD1 (5 bases). The CDR3 length is 15 residues. V dropped 5 bases and J dropped 5 bases, with 15 bases sitting between them. Germline CDR1 is LNHDA and CDR2 is SQIVND (reference sequence). Here the CDR3 reads CASSPPGGVNEKLFF. The CDR3 bases are TGTGCCAGTAGTCCCCCAGGAGGGGTGAATGAAAAACTGTTTTTT.

This clone was counted between two and nine times. V is TRBV5-6 and J is TRBJ2-7; 8 bases match TRBD2. The CDR3 sequence is 13 residues long. V shed 4 bases and J 5 bases; nucleotides not matched to a gene: 5. Germline CDR1 reads SGHDT; CDR2 reads YYEEEE. The CDR3 loop is CASSRTSSHEQYF. The CDR3 DNA is TGTGCCAGCAGCCGGACTAGCAGCCACGAGCAGTACTTC. The variable domain in full, completed from reference TRBV5-6 and TRBJ2-7, reads DAGVTQSPTHLIKTRGQQVTLRCSPKSGHDTVSWYQQALGQGPQFIFQYYEEEERQRGNFPDRFSGHQFPNYSSELNVNALLLGDSALYLCASSRTSSHEQYFGPGTRLTVT.

This clone was recorded a few times. V gene TRBV5-1 combines with J gene TRBJ2-3, with D maybe TRBD1 (5 bases). Germline CDR1 reads SGHRS; CDR2 reads YFSETQ. V lost 3 bases and J 4 bases, leaving 18 bases between the germline ends. The CDR3 loop spans 16 amino acids. The CDR3: CASSYLFPPQADTQYF. As DNA, the CDR3 is TGCGCCAGCAGCTATCTGTTCCCCCCACAGGCAGATACGCAGTATTTT.

This clone was counted a few times. The V and J genes are TRBV5-1 and TRBJ2-3; perhaps TRBD2 as D (6 bases). Trimming took 0 bases from V and 4 from J, leaving 9 bases between them. The CDR3 has 14 amino acids. The V gene's germline CDR1 is SGHRS and CDR2 YFSETQ. The CDR3 sequence: CASSLGVAADTQYF. CDR3 DNA sequence: TGCGCCAGCAGCTTGGGGGTAGCGGCAGATACGCAGTATTTT.

CDR3 sequence (DNA): TGTGCCATCAGTGTTCGGCAGGGCGCGTACAATGAGCAGTTCTTC. Residues: CAISVRQGAYNEQFF. The chain is built from TRBV10-3 and TRBJ2-1; D is possibly TRBD1 (5 bases). Germline CDR1 reads ENHRY; CDR2 reads SYGVKD. The CDR3 length is 15 residues. The V end was cut by 4 bases, the J end by 4 bases, with 14 bases between.

This chain uses TRBV9 with TRBJ1-6; 8 nucleotides agree with TRBD1. The CDR3 is made up of 15 amino acids. Germline assignment: CDR1 SGDLS and CDR2 YYNGEE. The V segment lost 3 bases and the J segment 10 bases; nucleotides outside the gene matches: 9. The CDR3 here is CASSGRDRRQSPLHF. The DNA of the CDR3 is TGTGCCAGCAGCGGCCGGGACAGGAGGCAGTCACCCCTCCACTTT.

This clone was counted only a few times. V is TRBV6-5 and J is TRBJ1-6; D not resolved. CDR1 is MNHEY, CDR2 SVGAGI, per germline. V lost 2 bases to trimming and J lost 7 bases, with 9 bases between them. The CDR3 loop spans 14 amino acids. In DNA, the CDR3 is TGTGCCAGCAGTTACCAGGTCTCCAATTCACCCCTCCACTTT. This sequence encodes CASSYQVSNSPLHF.

The chain links TRBV4-1 to TRBJ2-5; 8 bases align to TRBD1. The CDR3 has 15 amino acids. Germline V gene data show CDR1 as MGHRA and CDR2 as YSYEKL. V lost 5 bases to trimming and J lost 3 bases; unmatched junction nucleotides: 8. The CDR3 spells CASSVPTGVKETQYF. CDR3 coding DNA: TGCGCCAGCAGCGTACCGACAGGGGTGAAAGAGACCCAGTACTTC.

On this clone itself: This sample includes further DNA sequences coding for the same CDR3. In DNA, the CDR3 is TGTGCCTGGAGTCCCAAAGAGACCCAGTACTTC. It codes for CAWSPKETQYF. The rearrangement joins TRBV30 to TRBJ2-5; no reliable D call. Germline V CDR1 and CDR2: GTSNPN, SVGIG (reference sequence). The V end was cut by 2 bases, the J end by 3 bases, with 4 bases between. The CDR3 has 11 amino acids.

The chain links TRBV29-1 to TRBJ2-1, with D perhaps assigned TRBD1 or TRBD2 (5 bases each). Between the trimmed V and J ends, which lost 7 bases and 10 bases, there was a span of 14 bases. Germline assignment: CDR1 SQVTM and CDR2 ANQGSEA. The CDR3 is made up of 11 amino acids. DNA for the CDR3: TGCAGCGCCAGGGCAACTAGGGAGCAGTTCTTC. It codes for CSARATREQFF.

This clone was recorded a few times. The chain combines TRBV7-2 with TRBJ1-1, with no clear D. This CDR3 spans 15 amino acids. Looked up from germline, CDR1 is SGHTA and CDR2 is FQGNSA. V lost 5 bases to trimming and J lost 3 bases, with 16 bases between them. DNA for the CDR3: TGTGCCAGCAGCCCGCGGACGGCGAGGGACACTGAAGCTTTCTTT. Amino acid sequence: CASSPRTARDTEAFF.

In the case of this clone: The same CDR3 is also encoded by other DNA sequences in this sample. The chain employs TRBV5-1 and TRBJ1-1; D unclear. V lost 0 bases to trimming and J lost 0 bases, with 9 bases between them. The germline V gene has CDR1 SGHRS and CDR2 YFSETQ. The CDR3 is made up of 15 amino acids. CDR3 sequence reads: CASSLGTLMNTEAFF. The CDR3 region has the DNA TGCGCCAGCAGCTTGGGGACGCTCATGAACACTGAAGCTTTCTTT.

For this clone: Other nucleotide sequences from this sample produce the same CDR3. This sequence joins TRBV7-6 and TRBJ2-3; 10 positions agree with TRBD2. V was pared by 5 bases and J by 3 bases, with 5 bases of the junction left unmatched. The CDR3 length is 15 residues. Germline-derived CDR1 and CDR2 are SGHVS and FNYEAQ. CDR3 protein: CASSLISGGTDTQYF. In nucleotides, the CDR3 is TGTGCCAGCAGCCTGATTAGCGGGGGGACAGATACGCAGTATTTT.

This clone was recorded at least ten times. The CDR3, as DNA: TGTGCCAGCATTCCAACAGGGAAGGGGCTCAACTATGGCTACACCTTC. Protein product: CASIPTGKGLNYGYTF. The chain couples TRBV6-6 to TRBJ1-2; TRBD1 might be the D (6 bases). The CDR3 runs 16 residues. In germline, CDR1 is MNHNY, CDR2 SVGAGI (reference sequence). V lost 7 bases and J lost 2, with 20 bases in between.

This rearrangement joins TRBV2 to TRBJ2-2, with 8 bases matching TRBD1. V shed 7 bases and J 7 bases; nucleotides not matched to a gene: 11. Germline loops: CDR1 SNHLY, CDR2 FYNNEI. The CDR3 is made up of 15 amino acids. The CDR3 nucleotides read TGTGCCAGCAACGGACAGGGTCGGGAGAACGGGGAGCTGTTTTTT. Translation gives CASNGQGRENGELFF.

The chain couples TRBV5-6 to TRBJ1-6; a possible D gene is TRBD1 (5 bases). The germline V gene has CDR1 SGHDT and CDR2 YYEEEE. The CDR3 contains 13 residues. V lost 5 bases and J 6 bases, leaving 9 bases between the germline ends. In DNA form, the CDR3 reads TGTGCCAGCAGGGCTCAGGGTAATTCACCCCTCCACTTT. Encoded protein: CASRAQGNSPLHF.

The genes are TRBV9 and TRBJ2-1; D is perhaps TRBD2 (5 bases). Trimming cost V 4 bases and J 2 bases, with 19 bases left between them. CDR3 size: 17 residues. Per the germline V gene, CDR1 is SGDLS and CDR2 is YYNGEE. CDR3 coding DNA: TGTGCCAGCAGCTTAGTAGGGTCTAGCTTGACCTACAATGAGCAGTTCTTC. As protein: CASSLVGSSLTYNEQFF.